This T cell receptor (beta chain) was captured in a study of identical twins. It was template switching that added a universal primer site, and there were unique molecular identifiers on the cDNA. MiXCR, run by TCRdb on the 5' RACE reads, gives a single entry per CDR3 protein. The data contain 420,000 or so distinct CDR3 sequences, roughly 20% of them singletons. This clonotype appeared a few times. No antigen is known for it. Study-level points and caveats: A cross-sectional statistical analysis, not follow-up of the same donors, supported the conclusions. Within monozygotic twins, out-of-frame TCR alpha sharing was underestimated by the models. Researchers caution that invariant MAIT and iNKT cells could partly confound zero-insertion analyses.

This receptor was identified in a man aged 50-60 years in good health. The sample was naive T cells sorted from blood.

The CDR3 loop is CASSLQGWGSDTQYF. The CDR3 DNA is TGTGCCAGCAGTTTGCAGGGATGGGGTTCAGATACGCAGTATTTT. V is TRBV12-3 or TRBV12-4 and J is TRBJ2-3, with a weak D call TRBD1 (5 bases). The V gene lost 3 bases and the J gene lost 4 bases, with 14 bases spanning the gap. CDR3 length: 15 amino acids.